Shown below are 25 T cell receptor beta chains from a single sample sequenced in a study of blood T cell repertoires in COVID-19. The assay was immunoSEQ multiplex PCR, and TCRdb's table has in-frame clones only and misses some. The sample records 9,000 to 10,000 clones, roughly 81% being singletons. The sequenced material came from peripheral blood. The receptors were gathered from a man in his 60s with active COVID-19.

The J gene is TRBJ1-1, the V gene TRBV28; D is perhaps TRBD1 (6 bases). CDR1 MDHEN and CDR2 SYDVKM come from the germline V gene. The CDR3 loop spans 12 amino acids. The ends were cut back, 8 bases at V and 4 bases at J, with 11 bases in the middle. Here the CDR3 DNA reads TGTGCCAGCCGGGGGGGCGGCACTGAAGCTTTCTTT. Its protein is CASRGGGTEAFF.

This clone came up once. The rearrangement joins TRBV7-9 to TRBJ1-1, with D possibly TRBD1 on 6 matching bases. This CDR3 is built from 15 residues. V was cut by 2 bases and J by 8 bases, with 18 bases left in between. Germline CDR1 and CDR2: SEHNR and FQNEAQ (reference sequence). The CDR3 reads CASSLLGRGGYEAFF. The CDR3 coding sequence is TGTGCCAGCAGCTTATTGGGTCGGGGGGGCTACGAAGCTTTCTTT.

J is TRBJ1-1 and V is TRBV2, with 8 bases matching TRBD1. The CDR3 is made up of 16 amino acids. Germline V gene sequence: CDR1 SNHLY, CDR2 FYNNEI. After removal of 2 bases from V and 4 bases from J, the junction contained 9 bases not matched to a gene. CDR3 region: CASSELQGALSTEAFF. CDR3 sequence (DNA): TGTGCCAGCAGTGAACTGCAGGGGGCTTTGAGCACTGAAGCTTTCTTT. The full variable domain, its missing parts supplied by reference TRBV2 and TRBJ1-1, is EPEVTQTPSHQVTQMGQEVILRCVPISNHLYFYWYRQILGQKVEFLVSFYNNEISEKSEIFDDQFSVERPDGSNFTLKIRSTKLEDSAMYFCASSELQGALSTEAFFGQGTRLTVV.

This chain uses TRBV10-1 with TRBJ2-5, with 14 nucleotides matching TRBD2. Germline loops: CDR1 WNHNN, CDR2 SYGVQD (reference sequence). The CDR3 covers 20 residues. J lost 1 base, V lost 6 bases, and 16 bases had no gene match. CDR3 protein: CASRTITRLAGGGVQETQYF. In DNA, the CDR3 is TGCGCCAGCAGGACCATTACTAGACTAGCGGGAGGGGGAGTCCAAGAGACCCAGTACTTC.

This clone was seen a single time. This chain uses TRBV7-2 with TRBJ2-7, with D possibly being TRBD1 (6 bases). Germline V gene lookup returns CDR1 SGHTA and CDR2 FQGNSA. This CDR3 has 12 amino acids. Trimming took off 5 bases at V and 6 bases at J, with 11 bases between the two ends. The DNA of the CDR3 is TGTGCCAGCAGCGGCAGGGGTCCCGAGCAGTACTTC. Translating gives CASSGRGPEQYF.

The J gene is TRBJ2-6, the V gene TRBV19; 10 bases align to TRBD1. Germline V gene lookup returns CDR1 LNHDA and CDR2 SQIVND (reference sequence). The CDR3 runs to 17 residues. V lost 7 bases and J lost 0; bases outside the gene matches: 6. The CDR3 sequence: CASNRGQGRSGANVLTF. CDR3 coding DNA: TGTGCCAGTAACCGGGGACAGGGGCGCTCTGGGGCCAACGTCCTGACTTTC.

This clone was counted only a few times. The chain is built from TRBV6-6 and TRBJ1-6; 7 positions agree with TRBD1. CDR3 length: 14 amino acids. With V trimmed by 6 bases and J by 7 bases, 6 bases remained unmatched. Germline CDR1 MNHNY, CDR2 SVGAGI (reference sequence). The CDR3 nucleotides read TGTGCCAGCAGCCGAGGGGGCGGAAATTCACCCCTCCACTTT. Translation gives CASSRGGGNSPLHF.

The V call is TRBV2, the J call TRBJ1-1; 7 bases are shared with TRBD1. This CDR3 is 14 amino acids long. V was clipped by 4 bases and J by 4 bases; unmatched bases: 6. CDR1 SNHLY and CDR2 FYNNEI come from the germline V gene. CDR3 region: CASSGTGGTTEAFF. The DNA for the CDR3 is TGTGCCAGCAGTGGGACAGGAGGGACCACTGAAGCTTTCTTT.

This chain links TRBV24-1 with TRBJ2-5; tentatively, D is TRBD1 (6 bases). The germline V and J ends were trimmed by 5 bases and 2 bases, with 14 bases remaining between them. Germline V gene lookup returns CDR1 KGHDR and CDR2 SFDVKD. This CDR3 is built from 15 residues. CDR3 region: CATSVDGTGQETQYF. CDR3 nucleotide sequence: TGTGCCACCAGTGTTGACGGAACAGGGCAAGAGACCCAGTACTTC.

The rearrangement links TRBV28 to TRBJ2-2; D uncertain. The V gene's germline CDR1 is MDHEN and CDR2 SYDVKM. Trimming took 3 bases from V and 5 from J, leaving 13 bases between them. The CDR3 extends over 15 amino acids. The CDR3 here is CASSFFSLRTGELFF. In DNA form, the CDR3 reads TGTGCCAGCAGTTTTTTCAGTTTGCGGACCGGGGAGCTGTTTTTT.

J is TRBJ2-7 and V is TRBV6-5; D possibly corresponds to TRBD1 (5 bases). Trimming took off 2 bases at V and 2 bases at J, with 13 bases between the two ends. This CDR3 has 15 amino acids. Germline V CDR1 and CDR2: MNHEY, SVGAGI. CDR3 in DNA: TGTGCCAGCAGTTACGTTCAGGGCGGAACCTACGAGCAGTACTTC. This gives the protein CASSYVQGGTYEQYF.

The chain couples TRBV6-5 to TRBJ2-7; TRBD1 agrees at 11 bases. This CDR3 contains 13 residues. V gave up 6 bases and J gave up 9 bases; unmatched junction bases: 7. Germline CDR1 MNHEY, CDR2 SVGAGI. CDR3 sequence (DNA): TGTGCCAGCAGCCGGACAGGGGGCCGGCCGCAGTACTTC. This translates into CASSRTGGRPQYF.

The rearrangement links TRBV18 to TRBJ2-7; a weak D match, TRBD1 (5 bases). Trimming shortened V by 0 bases and J by 2 bases, and 14 bases separated the two germline ends. Germline CDR1 KGHSH, CDR2 LQKENI. The CDR3 contains 16 residues. In nucleotides, the CDR3 is TGTGCCAGCTCACCACCGGGCAGGGTGCGACCCTACGAGCAGTACTTC. Amino acids: CASSPPGRVRPYEQYF.

V gene TRBV7-8 combines with J gene TRBJ1-4; 7 bases are shared with TRBD1. Germline V gene lookup returns CDR1 SGHVS and CDR2 FQNEAQ. The ends lost 5 bases at V and 0 bases at J; junction bases unmatched: 15. The CDR3 covers 19 residues. CDR3 amino acids: CASSPIVRTGSATNEKLFF. The CDR3 coding sequence is TGTGCCAGCAGCCCCATAGTACGGACAGGCTCCGCAACTAATGAAAAACTGTTTTTT.

This clone has just one count. The rearrangement joins TRBV27 to TRBJ1-2; D may be TRBD1 (6 bases). The CDR3 loop spans 14 amino acids. Trimming took 2 bases from V and 4 from J, leaving 11 bases between them. The germline CDR1 and CDR2 sequences are MNHEY and SMNVEV (reference sequence). CDR3 amino acids: CASSLGGALYGYTF. DNA for the CDR3: TGTGCCAGCAGTTTAGGGGGGGCTCTCTATGGCTACACCTTC.

V gene TRBV6-2 or TRBV6-3 combines with J gene TRBJ2-1; 7 nucleotides line up with TRBD1. Germline trimming cut 2 bases from V and 6 bases from J; bases unmatched to any gene: 7. The germline V gene has CDR1 MNHEY and CDR2 SVGEGT. CDR3 length: 15 residues. Here the CDR3 DNA reads TGTGCCAGCAGTTACCAGACAGGGTCGATCAATGAGCAGTTCTTC. Protein product: CASSYQTGSINEQFF.

V gene TRBV12-3 or TRBV12-4 combines with J gene TRBJ1-6; D perhaps matches TRBD1 (6 bases). The V end was cut by 7 bases, the J end by 7 bases, with 11 bases between. CDR3 length: 13 residues. CDR3 loop: CASTIGGNSPLHF. The CDR3 nucleotides read TGTGCCAGCACCATAGGGGGAAATTCACCCCTCCACTTT.

The V gene is TRBV3-1 (or the pseudogene TRBV3-2), the J gene TRBJ2-4; TRBD2 matches 13 bases. The germline CDR1 and CDR2 sequences are LGHDT and YNNKEL (reference sequence). V was pared by 2 bases and J by 0 bases, with 7 bases of the junction left unmatched. CDR3 length: 19 residues. CDR3 nucleotides: TGTGCCAGCAGCCAAAGGACTAGCGGGAGCGACTTAGCCAAAAACATTCAGTACTTC. Translated: CASSQRTSGSDLAKNIQYF.

The chain links TRBV6-6 to TRBJ1-6, with TRBD1 matching over 11 bases. The CDR3 loop spans 16 amino acids. The germline CDR1 and CDR2 sequences are MNHNY and SVGAGI (reference sequence). Germline trimming cut 6 bases from V and 7 bases from J; bases unmatched to any gene: 8. The DNA of the CDR3 is TGTGCCAGCAGCCTCCGAGGGACAGGGGGGAATTCACCCCTCCACTTT. Its translation: CASSLRGTGGNSPLHF.

CDR3 DNA: TGTGCCAGCAGCTTGCTAGCGGGAGCTTCTTGGAATGAGCAGTTCTTC. This codes for CASSLLAGASWNEQFF. The J gene is TRBJ2-1, the V gene TRBV14, with 10 nucleotides matching TRBD2. This CDR3 is 16 amino acids long. Germline CDR1 reads SGHDN; CDR2 reads FVKESK. Trimming cost V 5 bases and J 7 bases; bases outside gene matches: 11.

The chain employs TRBV18 and TRBJ2-2; 7 bases fit TRBD1. The trim removed 3 bases at V and 1 base at J, leaving 2 bases unmatched. Germline lookup yields CDR1 KGHSH and CDR2 LQKENI. This CDR3 has 15 amino acids. The CDR3 sequence: CASSPTGRNTGELFF. In DNA form, the CDR3 reads TGTGCCAGCTCACCGACAGGGAGGAACACCGGGGAGCTGTTTTTT. Using reference TRBV18 and TRBJ2-2 for the parts outside the CDR3, the full variable domain is NAGVMQNPRHLVRRRGQEARLRCSPMKGHSHVYWYRQLPEEGLKFMVYLQKENIIDESGMPKERFSAEFPKEGPSILRIQQVVRGDSAAYFCASSPTGRNTGELFFGEGSRLTVL.

The V call is TRBV19, the J call TRBJ2-5; 8 bases are a match to TRBD1. The germline V gene encodes CDR1 LNHDA and CDR2 SQIVND (reference sequence). This CDR3 is built from 15 residues. Losses at the gene ends were 1 base for V and 2 bases for J; bases not matched to a gene: 3. The DNA for the CDR3 is TGTGCCAGTAGTATAGGGACAGGGACACAAGAGACCCAGTACTTC. The encoded protein is CASSIGTGTQETQYF.

V usage is TRBV3-1 (or the pseudogene TRBV3-2) and J usage is TRBJ2-3; D is ambiguous. This CDR3 has 16 amino acids. CDR1 and CDR2 (germline): LGHDT, YNNKEL (reference sequence). The germline V and J ends were trimmed by 1 base and 5 bases, with 16 bases remaining between them. CDR3 protein: CASSQALVSSKDTQYF. The CDR3 DNA follows: TGTGCCAGCAGCCAAGCGCTAGTTAGTTCTAAAGATACGCAGTATTTT.

The count of this clone is one. This chain connects TRBV19 to TRBJ1-1, with 7 bases matching TRBD1. Germline values: CDR1 LNHDA, CDR2 SQIVND (reference sequence). The V segment lost 5 bases and the J segment 5 bases; nucleotides outside the gene matches: 5. The CDR3 covers 13 residues. The CDR3 here is CASSPWDRTEAFF. The DNA for the CDR3 is TGTGCCAGTAGTCCCTGGGACAGAACTGAAGCTTTCTTT.

The gene calls are TRBV7-9 and TRBJ2-2, with D possibly being TRBD1 (6 bases). Trimming shortened V by 3 bases and J by 4 bases, and 12 bases separated the two germline ends. CDR1 is SEHNR, CDR2 FQNEAQ, per germline (reference sequence). The CDR3 runs 15 residues. The CDR3 reads CASSLAGVRTGELFF. DNA of the CDR3: TGTGCCAGCAGCTTGGCAGGGGTCCGCACCGGGGAGCTGTTTTTT.